This record looks at one T cell receptor (beta chain) sequence and its context. Its antigen is currently not known. The data stem from a study of control samples from healthy donors and cancer patients (dated by TCRdb to about 2020). The germline V gene yields MDHEN for CDR1 and SYDVKM for CDR2. The CDR3 has 16 amino acids, counting the end cysteine and phenylalanine. Of the read, only the CDR3 DNA is kept; its 48 bases are in frame from base 1. Trimming removed 5 bases from V and 7 bases from J; the gene matches leave 13 bases unexplained. Libraries were made using the immunoSEQ multiplex PCR assay. Drawn from immuneACCESS, this table holds only the in-frame rearrangements with V and J called that TCRdb kept. Clones are partly lost; checked studies trace under half to an unresolved V gene and leave the rest unexplained. For this sample, the table gives around 190,000 clones. Of the sample, roughly 2% falls within the top ten clones.

The specimen sequenced was blood. The chain employs TRBV28 and TRBJ2-3; 9 nucleotides in the junction match TRBD1. The clonotype comes from a woman in her 30s in good health. Here the CDR3 is given as CASSAHQRQGGNTQYF. The DNA sequence is given as TGTGCCAGCAGTGCCCACCAGAGACAGGGGGGGAATACGCAGTATTTT.